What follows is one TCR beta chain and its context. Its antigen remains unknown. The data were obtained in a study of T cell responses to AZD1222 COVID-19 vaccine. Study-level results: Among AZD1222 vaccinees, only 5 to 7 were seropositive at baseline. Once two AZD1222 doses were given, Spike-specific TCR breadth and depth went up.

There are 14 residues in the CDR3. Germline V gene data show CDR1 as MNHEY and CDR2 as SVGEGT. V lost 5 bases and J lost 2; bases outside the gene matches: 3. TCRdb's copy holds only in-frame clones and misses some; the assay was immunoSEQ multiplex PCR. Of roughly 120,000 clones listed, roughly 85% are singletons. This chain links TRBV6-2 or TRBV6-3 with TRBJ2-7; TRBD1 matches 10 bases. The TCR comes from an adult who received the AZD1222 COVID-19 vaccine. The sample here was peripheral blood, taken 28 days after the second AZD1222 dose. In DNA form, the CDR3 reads TGTGCCAGCAGTGGGACAGGGGCCACCTACGAGCAGTACTTC. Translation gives CASSGTGATYEQYF.